A single sample gave rise to the 18 T cell receptor beta chains below, sequenced in a study of T cell responses to AZD1222 COVID-19 vaccine. The repertoire was sequenced with immunoSEQ multiplex PCR; TCRdb's copy has only in-frame clones and lacks some. The repertoire holds roughly 77,000 clones, with about 92% as singletons. The sequenced sample was peripheral blood, obtained on day 0 of MenACWY control vaccination. Source of these receptors: an adult in good health.

The V gene is TRBV9, the J gene TRBJ2-7; a possible D gene is TRBD1 (6 bases). Per the germline V gene, CDR1 is SGDLS and CDR2 is YYNGEE. The CDR3 has 16 amino acids. V lost 0 bases and J 4 bases, leaving 17 bases between the germline ends. CDR3 sequence: CASSVVDSPSSYEQYF. As DNA, the CDR3 is TGTGCCAGCAGCGTAGTGGACAGCCCATCATCTTACGAGCAGTACTTC. The complete variable domain, with remaining parts taken from reference TRBV9 and TRBJ2-7, reads DSGVTQTPKHLITATGQRVTLRCSPRSGDLSVYWYQQSLDQGLQFLIQYYNGEERAKGNILERFSAQQFPDLHSELNLSSLELGDSALYFCASSVVDSPSSYEQYFGPGTRLTVT.

V usage is TRBV7-9 and J usage is TRBJ1-1; the D is unclear. V was trimmed by 5 bases and J by 6 bases, leaving 16 bases between them. The CDR3 is 14 residues long. The germline CDR1 and CDR2 sequences are SEHNR and FQNEAQ (reference sequence). CDR3 nucleotides: TGTGCCAGCAGCCGGACGGCTCCAGACCCTGAAGCTTTCTTT. Amino acid sequence: CASSRTAPDPEAFF.

This chain joins TRBV24-1 and TRBJ1-2; D is possibly TRBD1 (5 bases). The germline CDR1 and CDR2 sequences are KGHDR and SFDVKD. V was clipped by 3 bases and J by 0 bases, with 13 bases between them. The CDR3 consists of 16 residues. DNA of the CDR3: TGTGCCACCAGTGATGGAGGGGCCCCAGCTAACTATGGCTACACCTTC. It yields the protein CATSDGGAPANYGYTF.

J is TRBJ2-1 and V is TRBV5-6; 8 nucleotides match TRBD1. The CDR3 is 13 residues long. Germline CDR1 SGHDT, CDR2 YYEEEE. The trim removed 4 bases at V and 8 bases at J, leaving 5 bases unmatched. The CDR3 protein is CASSPTGGHEQFF. CDR3 coding DNA: TGTGCCAGCAGCCCAACAGGGGGTCATGAGCAGTTCTTC.

The rearrangement joins TRBV6-6 to TRBJ2-6; D gene uncertain. CDR1 and CDR2 from the germline V gene are MNHNY and SVGAGI (reference sequence). The CDR3 spans 13 residues. The V gene lost 8 bases and the J gene lost 4 bases, with 9 bases spanning the gap. This CDR3 is CASVVGGANVLTF. The CDR3 DNA reads as TGTGCCAGCGTGGTTGGAGGGGCCAACGTCCTGACTTTC.

This chain connects TRBV28 to TRBJ1-2, with a possible D match to TRBD1 (5 bases). The germline V gene encodes CDR1 MDHEN and CDR2 SYDVKM. The CDR3 length is 13 residues. The germline V and J ends were trimmed by 7 bases and 4 bases, with 13 bases remaining between them. This CDR3 reads CASTQTVSYGYTF. The CDR3 coding sequence is TGTGCCAGCACCCAGACAGTAAGCTATGGCTACACCTTC.

The chain combines TRBV19 with TRBJ1-2; TRBD1 is a possible D gene (5 bases). This CDR3 region has 12 residues. Germline V CDR1 and CDR2: LNHDA, SQIVND (reference sequence). V lost 5 bases to trimming and J lost 4 bases, with 8 bases between them. The CDR3 DNA reads as TGTGCCAGTAGTGACAGCCTCTATGGCTACACCTTC. This gives the protein CASSDSLYGYTF.

To note about this clone: A junction end diverges from the germline sequence, so it may reflect a read error. V and J are TRBV7-7 and TRBJ2-7; 9 bases match TRBD1. The CDR3 runs 13 residues. The germline gives CDR1 SSHAT, CDR2 FNYEAQ (reference sequence). This chain's CDR3 is CASSLGQGDEQYF. Here the CDR3 DNA reads TGTGCTAGCAGCTTGGGACAGGGTGACGAGCAGTACTTC.

This clone was seen a handful of times. As DNA, the CDR3 is TGTGCCAGTAGTCGCCGGGACAGGGGAGTTGGCTATGGCTACACCTTC. Translation: CASSRRDRGVGYGYTF. This rearrangement joins TRBV19 to TRBJ1-2, with 10 bases matching TRBD1. The CDR3 spans 16 residues. The V and J ends lost 5 bases and 4 bases, in that order; junction bases with no gene match: 10. Germline V gene sequence: CDR1 LNHDA, CDR2 SQIVND (reference sequence).

V and J are TRBV4-3 and TRBJ1-6; maybe TRBD1 (6 bases). Deletions cut 2 bases from V and 6 bases from J, with 14 bases between. The CDR3 contains 16 residues. Germline loops: CDR1 LGHNA, CDR2 YSLEER. The DNA of the CDR3 is TGCGCCAGCAGCCAAAATGGGAGAGGGGGTAATTCACCCCTCCACTTT. Translating it yields CASSQNGRGGNSPLHF.

The chain employs TRBV30 and TRBJ1-6; possibly TRBD1 for D (5 bases). V lost 0 bases and J 9 bases, leaving 21 bases between the germline ends. Germline CDR1 and CDR2: GTSNPN and SVGIG (reference sequence). The CDR3 loop spans 17 amino acids. CDR3 sequence: CAWSVILTVRLVSPLHF. In DNA, the CDR3 is TGTGCCTGGAGTGTTATTCTGACAGTAAGATTGGTTTCACCCCTCCACTTT.

This clone was detected only once. This chain uses TRBV28 with TRBJ1-6; tentatively, D is TRBD1 (6 bases). V gave up 0 bases and J gave up 9 bases, with 12 bases separating them. Per germline, CDR1 MDHEN and CDR2 SYDVKM. The CDR3 is made up of 15 amino acids. CDR3 loop: CASSLWEGDGSPLHF. The CDR3 nucleotides are TGTGCCAGCAGTTTATGGGAGGGGGATGGTTCACCCCTCCACTTT.

The chain recombines TRBV19 with TRBJ1-5; TRBD1 agrees at 9 bases. V was pared by 8 bases and J by 1 base, with 6 bases of the junction left unmatched. Germline V gives CDR1 LNHDA, CDR2 SQIVND (reference sequence). The CDR3 sequence is 15 residues long. The CDR3 spells CASGTGGVSNQPQHF. The CDR3 DNA is TGTGCCAGTGGAACAGGGGGCGTCAGCAATCAGCCCCAGCATTTT.

This rearrangement joins TRBV7-9 to TRBJ1-1; D ambiguous. CDR3 length: 13 amino acids. The V and J ends lost 5 bases and 0 bases respectively, with 7 bases between them. Germline CDR1 reads SEHNR; CDR2 reads FQNEAQ (reference sequence). The DNA for the CDR3 is TGTGCCAGCAGCGGACCTTTGAACACTGAAGCTTTCTTT. Encoded protein: CASSGPLNTEAFF.

The chain joins TRBV2 to TRBJ2-3, with TRBD2 matching 7 bases. The J segment lost 4 bases and the V segment lost 4 bases, leaving 2 bases of the junction unmatched. This CDR3 comprises 13 residues. The germline V gene has CDR1 SNHLY and CDR2 FYNNEI. The CDR3: CASSVGGSDTQYF. In DNA form, the CDR3 reads TGTGCCAGCAGTGTGGGGGGGTCAGATACGCAGTATTTT.

The chain employs TRBV7-9 and TRBJ1-3; no definite D call. CDR1 SEHNR and CDR2 FQNEAQ come from the germline V gene (reference sequence). CDR3 length equals 14 residues. V lost 8 bases to trimming and J lost 0 bases, with 11 bases between them. The CDR3, as DNA: TGTGCCAGCGAGGTCCCCTTCTCTGGAAACACCATATATTTT. It specifies CASEVPFSGNTIYF.

As concerns this clone: A junction boundary mismatches the germline segment, possibly from a read error. V and J are TRBV4-3 and TRBJ1-5; tentatively, D is TRBD1 (5 bases). Per germline, CDR1 LGHNA and CDR2 YSLEER. This CDR3 region has 16 residues. The CDR3 sequence: CASSQDFQGVDQAQHF. The CDR3 DNA reads as TGCGCCAGCAGCCAAGATTTCCAAGGGGTAGATCAGGCCCAGCATTTT.

J is TRBJ2-3 and V is TRBV5-4, with TRBD1 as a possible D gene (6 bases). Trimming shortened V by 4 bases and J by 0 bases, and 9 bases separated the two germline ends. The CDR3 is made up of 14 amino acids. Germline CDR1 and CDR2: SGHNT and YYREEE (reference sequence). The CDR3 coding sequence is TGTGCCAGCAGCCAACAGGGTAGCACAGATACGCAGTATTTT. This sequence encodes CASSQQGSTDTQYF.